The entry that follows covers one T cell receptor (beta chain) sequence. The data were produced by immunoSEQ multiplex PCR, yet TCRdb's version contains in-frame clones alone and is incomplete. The sample includes 91,000 or so clones, just under 95% of them seen just once. The V gene end was trimmed by 4 bases and the J gene end by 7 bases; junction bases not matched to a gene: 3. Germline CDR1 and CDR2: SGDLS and YYNGEE. There are 15 residues in the CDR3. This record belongs to a study of technical replicates of blood from several donors. The receptor was isolated from a human donor in good health. V gene TRBV9 combines with J gene TRBJ2-2, with 14 bases aligning to TRBD2. The specimen sequenced was T cells isolated from PBMCs. The CDR3 DNA reads TGTGCCAGCAGCTTGGGACTAGCGGGAGTCGGGGAGCTGTTTTTT. Translation: CASSLGLAGVGELFF. Together with reference TRBV9 and TRBJ2-2, the CDR3 gives the full variable domain: DSGVTQTPKHLITATGQRVTLRCSPRSGDLSVYWYQQSLDQGLQFLIQYYNGEERAKGNILERFSAQQFPDLHSELNLSSLELGDSALYFCASSLGLAGVGELFFGEGSRLTVL.